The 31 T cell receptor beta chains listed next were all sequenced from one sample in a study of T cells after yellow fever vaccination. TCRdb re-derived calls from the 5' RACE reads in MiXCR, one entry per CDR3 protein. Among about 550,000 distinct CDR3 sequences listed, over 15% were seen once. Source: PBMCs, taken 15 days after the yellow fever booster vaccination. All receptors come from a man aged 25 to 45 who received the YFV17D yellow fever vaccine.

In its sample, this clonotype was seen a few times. CDR3 bases: TGCGCCAGCAGCTTGACGGCCGGGTCAAACATTCAGTACTTC. It is translated as CASSLTAGSNIQYF. This chain uses TRBV5-1 with TRBJ2-4; D not certain. The CDR3 has 14 amino acids. CDR1 is SGHRS, CDR2 YFSETQ, per germline. V shed 1 base and J shed 6 bases, with 11 bases lying between them.

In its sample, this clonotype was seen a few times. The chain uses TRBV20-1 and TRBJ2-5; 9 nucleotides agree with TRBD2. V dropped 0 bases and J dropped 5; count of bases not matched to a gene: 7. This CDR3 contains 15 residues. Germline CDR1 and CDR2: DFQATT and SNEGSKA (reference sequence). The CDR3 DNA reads TGCAGTGCTAGAGATCCGGGACTAGCATTGGAGACCCAGTACTTC. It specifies CSARDPGLALETQYF.

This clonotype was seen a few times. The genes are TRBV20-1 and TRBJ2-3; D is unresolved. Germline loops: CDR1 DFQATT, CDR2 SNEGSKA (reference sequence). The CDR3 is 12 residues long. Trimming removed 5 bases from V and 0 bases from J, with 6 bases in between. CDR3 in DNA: TGCAGTGCTTTTGAAAGCACAGATACGCAGTATTTT. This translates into CSAFESTDTQYF.

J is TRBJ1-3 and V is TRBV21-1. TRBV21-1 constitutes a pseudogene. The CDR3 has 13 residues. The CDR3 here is CANYYSYGNTIYF. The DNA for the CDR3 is TGTGCCAACTATTACAGTTACGGAAACACCATATATTTT.

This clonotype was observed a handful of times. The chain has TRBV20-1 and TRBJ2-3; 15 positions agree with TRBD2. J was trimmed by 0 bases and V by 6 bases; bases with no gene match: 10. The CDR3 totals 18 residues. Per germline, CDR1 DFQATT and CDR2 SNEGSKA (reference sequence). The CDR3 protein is CSADVGLAGGGSTDTQYF. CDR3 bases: TGCAGTGCCGACGTGGGACTAGCGGGAGGCGGGAGCACAGATACGCAGTATTTT.

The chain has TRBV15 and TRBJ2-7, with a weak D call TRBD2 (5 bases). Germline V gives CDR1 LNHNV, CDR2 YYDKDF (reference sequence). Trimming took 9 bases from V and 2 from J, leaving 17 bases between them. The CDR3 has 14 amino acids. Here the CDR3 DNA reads TGTGCCACAGCCGCGGGCGCGGCTACCTACGAGCAGTACTTC. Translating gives CATAAGAATYEQYF.

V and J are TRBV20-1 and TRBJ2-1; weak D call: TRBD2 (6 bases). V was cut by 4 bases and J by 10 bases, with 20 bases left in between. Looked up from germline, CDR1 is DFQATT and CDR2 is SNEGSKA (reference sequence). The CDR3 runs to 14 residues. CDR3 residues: CSATSSESRREQFF. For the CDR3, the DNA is TGCAGTGCTACGTCTAGCGAGAGCAGACGGGAGCAGTTCTTC.

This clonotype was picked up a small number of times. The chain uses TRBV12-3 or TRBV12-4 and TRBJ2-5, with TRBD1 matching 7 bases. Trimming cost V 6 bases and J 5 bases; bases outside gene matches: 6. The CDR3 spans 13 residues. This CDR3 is CASSFGTDETQYF. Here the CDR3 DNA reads TGTGCCAGCAGCTTCGGGACAGATGAGACCCAGTACTTC.

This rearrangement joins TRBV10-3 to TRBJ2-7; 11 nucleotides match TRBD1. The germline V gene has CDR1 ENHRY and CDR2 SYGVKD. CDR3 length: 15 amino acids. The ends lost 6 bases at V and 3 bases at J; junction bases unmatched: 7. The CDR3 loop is CAIREAGQGVYEQYF. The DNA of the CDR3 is TGTGCCATCAGAGAGGCGGGACAGGGGGTCTACGAGCAGTACTTC.

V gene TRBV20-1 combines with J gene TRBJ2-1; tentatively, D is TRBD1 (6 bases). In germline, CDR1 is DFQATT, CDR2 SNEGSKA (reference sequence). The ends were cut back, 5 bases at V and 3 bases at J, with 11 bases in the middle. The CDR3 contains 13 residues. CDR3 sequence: CSALSDSYNEQFF. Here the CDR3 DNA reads TGCAGTGCTCTATCGGACAGCTACAATGAGCAGTTCTTC.

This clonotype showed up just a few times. The CDR3 sequence: CASSLGWGLNTGELFF. The CDR3 DNA follows: TGTGCCAGCAGCTTAGGATGGGGCTTAAACACCGGGGAGCTGTTTTTT. V usage is TRBV7-2 and J usage is TRBJ2-2, with D possibly matching TRBD1 (5 bases). Trimming shortened V by 1 base and J by 2 bases, and 11 bases separated the two germline ends. The CDR3 is 16 amino acids. CDR1 SGHTA and CDR2 FQGNSA come from the germline V gene.

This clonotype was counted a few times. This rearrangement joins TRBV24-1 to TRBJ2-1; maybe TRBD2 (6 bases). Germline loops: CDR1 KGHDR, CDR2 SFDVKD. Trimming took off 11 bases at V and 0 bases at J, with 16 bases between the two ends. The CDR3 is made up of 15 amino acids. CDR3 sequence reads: CAISPGTASYNEQFF. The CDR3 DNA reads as TGTGCCATATCCCCCGGGACTGCCTCCTACAATGAGCAGTTCTTC.

The CDR3 bases are TGCAGCGTTAGCAGGGGAGGAGATGGCTACACCTTC. Protein product: CSVSRGGDGYTF. The V call is TRBV29-1, the J call TRBJ1-2; possibly TRBD1 for D (6 bases). Germline V CDR1 and CDR2: SQVTM, ANQGSEA. The CDR3 is 12 amino acids. V lost 5 bases and J 6 bases, leaving 13 bases between the germline ends.

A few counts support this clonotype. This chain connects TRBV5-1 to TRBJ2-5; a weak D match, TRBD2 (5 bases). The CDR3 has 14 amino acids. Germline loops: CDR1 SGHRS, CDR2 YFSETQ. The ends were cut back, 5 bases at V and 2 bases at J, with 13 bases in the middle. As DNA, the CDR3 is TGCGCCAGCAGTTCTGGACTGGTACAAGAGACCCAGTACTTC. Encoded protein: CASSSGLVQETQYF.

CDR3 loop: CASSPVGQGADTQYF. The CDR3 coding sequence is TGTGCCAGCTCACCAGTTGGACAGGGGGCGGATACGCAGTATTTT. This sequence joins TRBV18 and TRBJ2-3; the match to TRBD1 covers 11 bases. The CDR3 is 15 residues long. Per the germline V gene, CDR1 is KGHSH and CDR2 is LQKENI. Trimming cost V 2 bases and J 6 bases; bases outside gene matches: 4.

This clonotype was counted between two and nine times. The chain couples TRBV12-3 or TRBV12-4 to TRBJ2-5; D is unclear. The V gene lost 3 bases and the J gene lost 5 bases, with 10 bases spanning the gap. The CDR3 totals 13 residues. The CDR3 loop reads CASSFLVTETQYF. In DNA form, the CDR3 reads TGTGCCAGCAGTTTTCTTGTGACGGAGACCCAGTACTTC.

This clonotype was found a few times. The CDR3: CASTPGTSLGEQYF. The CDR3 DNA is TGTGCCAGCACCCCGGGGACTAGCTTGGGCGAGCAGTACTTC. The chain carries TRBV25-1 and TRBJ2-7, with TRBD2 matching 9 bases. V lost 7 bases, J lost 6 bases, and 10 bases stayed unmatched. There are 14 residues in the CDR3. The germline gives CDR1 MGHDK, CDR2 SYGVNS.

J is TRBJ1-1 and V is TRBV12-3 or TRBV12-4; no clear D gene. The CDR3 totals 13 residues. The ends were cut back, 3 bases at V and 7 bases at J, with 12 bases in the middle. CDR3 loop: CASSLQAGGEAFF. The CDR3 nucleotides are TGTGCCAGCAGTTTGCAGGCGGGTGGTGAAGCTTTCTTT.

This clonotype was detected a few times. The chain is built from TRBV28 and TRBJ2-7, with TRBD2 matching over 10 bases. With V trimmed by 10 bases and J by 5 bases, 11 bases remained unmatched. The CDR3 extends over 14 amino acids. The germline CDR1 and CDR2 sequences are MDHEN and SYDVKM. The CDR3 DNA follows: TGTGCCACCAGACCTAGCGGGAGTTCCAACGAGCAGTACTTC. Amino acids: CATRPSGSSNEQYF.

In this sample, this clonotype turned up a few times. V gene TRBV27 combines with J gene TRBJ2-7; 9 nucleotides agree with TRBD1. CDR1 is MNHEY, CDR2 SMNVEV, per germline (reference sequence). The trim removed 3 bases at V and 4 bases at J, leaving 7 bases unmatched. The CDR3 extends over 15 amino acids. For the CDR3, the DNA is TGTGCCAGCAGTTTCCGACCGGGACAGGGTTACGAGCAGTACTTC. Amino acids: CASSFRPGQGYEQYF.

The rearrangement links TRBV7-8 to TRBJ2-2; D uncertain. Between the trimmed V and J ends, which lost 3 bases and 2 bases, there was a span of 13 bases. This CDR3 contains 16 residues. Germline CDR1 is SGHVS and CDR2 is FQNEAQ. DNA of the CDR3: TGTGCCAGCAGCTTTTCTTCGACACCAAACACCGGGGAGCTGTTTTTT. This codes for CASSFSSTPNTGELFF.

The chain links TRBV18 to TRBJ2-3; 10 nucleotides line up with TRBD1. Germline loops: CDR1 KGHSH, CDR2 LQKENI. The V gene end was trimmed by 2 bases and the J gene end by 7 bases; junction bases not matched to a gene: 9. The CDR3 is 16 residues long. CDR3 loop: CASSPVPGQGNYTQYF. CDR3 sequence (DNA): TGTGCCAGCTCACCAGTTCCGGGACAGGGGAACTATACGCAGTATTTT.

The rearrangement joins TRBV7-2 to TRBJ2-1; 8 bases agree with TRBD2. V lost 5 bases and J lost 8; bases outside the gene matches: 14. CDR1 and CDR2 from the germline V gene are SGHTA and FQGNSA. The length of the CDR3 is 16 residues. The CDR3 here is CASSRSGRAIQDEQFF. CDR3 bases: TGTGCCAGCAGCCGATCCGGGAGGGCCATCCAGGATGAGCAGTTCTTC.

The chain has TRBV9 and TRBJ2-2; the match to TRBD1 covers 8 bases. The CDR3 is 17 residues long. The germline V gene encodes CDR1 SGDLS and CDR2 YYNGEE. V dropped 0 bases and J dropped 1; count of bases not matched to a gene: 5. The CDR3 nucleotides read TGTGCCAGCAGCGTAGGCGCCGGGACAGGGAACACCGGGGAGCTGTTTTTT. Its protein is CASSVGAGTGNTGELFF.

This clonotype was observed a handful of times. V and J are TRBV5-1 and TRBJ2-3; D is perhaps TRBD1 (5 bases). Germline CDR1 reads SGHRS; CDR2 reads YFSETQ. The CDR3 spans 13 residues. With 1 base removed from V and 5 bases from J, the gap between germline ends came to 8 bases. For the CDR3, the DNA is TGCGCCAGCAGCTTGCATAGGGGAGATACGCAGTATTTT. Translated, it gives CASSLHRGDTQYF. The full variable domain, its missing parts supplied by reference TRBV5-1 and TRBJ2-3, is KAGVTQTPRYLIKTRGQQVTLSCSPISGHRSVSWYQQTPGQGLQFLFEYFSETQRNKGNFPGRFSGRQFSNSRSEMNVSTLELGDSALYLCASSLHRGDTQYFGPGTRLTVL.

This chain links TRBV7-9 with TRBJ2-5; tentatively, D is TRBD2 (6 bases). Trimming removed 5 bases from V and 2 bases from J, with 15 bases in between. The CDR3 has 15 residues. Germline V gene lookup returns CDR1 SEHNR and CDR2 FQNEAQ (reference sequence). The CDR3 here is CASSPTWREQETQYF. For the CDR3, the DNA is TGTGCCAGCAGCCCTACTTGGCGGGAACAAGAGACCCAGTACTTC.

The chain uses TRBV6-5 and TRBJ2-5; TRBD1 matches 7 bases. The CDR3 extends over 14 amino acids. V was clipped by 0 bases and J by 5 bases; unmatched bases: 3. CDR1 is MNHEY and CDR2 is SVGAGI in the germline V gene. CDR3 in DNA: TGTGCCAGCAGTTACTCAACAGGGGACGAGACCCAGTACTTC. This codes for CASSYSTGDETQYF.

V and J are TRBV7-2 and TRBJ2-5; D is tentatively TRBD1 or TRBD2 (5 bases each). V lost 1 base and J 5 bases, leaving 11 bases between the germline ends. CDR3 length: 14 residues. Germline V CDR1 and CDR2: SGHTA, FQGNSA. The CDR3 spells CASSLGGPVETQYF. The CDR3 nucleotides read TGTGCCAGCAGCTTAGGGGGACCGGTGGAGACCCAGTACTTC.

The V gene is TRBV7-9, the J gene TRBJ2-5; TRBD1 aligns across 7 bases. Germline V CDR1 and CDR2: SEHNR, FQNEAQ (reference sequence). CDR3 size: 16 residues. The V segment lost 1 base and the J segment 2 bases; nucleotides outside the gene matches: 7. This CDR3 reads CASSLGQGGGQETQYF. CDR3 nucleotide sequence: TGTGCCAGCAGCTTAGGACAGGGTGGTGGGCAAGAGACCCAGTACTTC.

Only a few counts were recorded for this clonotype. This CDR3 is CASSLGDRVGDTQYF. CDR3 DNA: TGTGCCAGCAGTTTAGGGGACAGGGTAGGAGATACGCAGTATTTT. This chain joins TRBV12-3 or TRBV12-4 and TRBJ2-3, with TRBD1 matching 9 bases. This CDR3 spans 15 amino acids. The V gene end was trimmed by 1 base and the J gene end by 5 bases; junction bases not matched to a gene: 4.

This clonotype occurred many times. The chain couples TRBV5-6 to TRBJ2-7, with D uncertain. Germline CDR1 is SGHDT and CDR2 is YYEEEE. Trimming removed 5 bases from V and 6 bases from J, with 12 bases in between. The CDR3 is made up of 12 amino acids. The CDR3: CASRTTVGEQYF. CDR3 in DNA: TGTGCCAGCAGAACAACAGTGGGCGAGCAGTACTTC.